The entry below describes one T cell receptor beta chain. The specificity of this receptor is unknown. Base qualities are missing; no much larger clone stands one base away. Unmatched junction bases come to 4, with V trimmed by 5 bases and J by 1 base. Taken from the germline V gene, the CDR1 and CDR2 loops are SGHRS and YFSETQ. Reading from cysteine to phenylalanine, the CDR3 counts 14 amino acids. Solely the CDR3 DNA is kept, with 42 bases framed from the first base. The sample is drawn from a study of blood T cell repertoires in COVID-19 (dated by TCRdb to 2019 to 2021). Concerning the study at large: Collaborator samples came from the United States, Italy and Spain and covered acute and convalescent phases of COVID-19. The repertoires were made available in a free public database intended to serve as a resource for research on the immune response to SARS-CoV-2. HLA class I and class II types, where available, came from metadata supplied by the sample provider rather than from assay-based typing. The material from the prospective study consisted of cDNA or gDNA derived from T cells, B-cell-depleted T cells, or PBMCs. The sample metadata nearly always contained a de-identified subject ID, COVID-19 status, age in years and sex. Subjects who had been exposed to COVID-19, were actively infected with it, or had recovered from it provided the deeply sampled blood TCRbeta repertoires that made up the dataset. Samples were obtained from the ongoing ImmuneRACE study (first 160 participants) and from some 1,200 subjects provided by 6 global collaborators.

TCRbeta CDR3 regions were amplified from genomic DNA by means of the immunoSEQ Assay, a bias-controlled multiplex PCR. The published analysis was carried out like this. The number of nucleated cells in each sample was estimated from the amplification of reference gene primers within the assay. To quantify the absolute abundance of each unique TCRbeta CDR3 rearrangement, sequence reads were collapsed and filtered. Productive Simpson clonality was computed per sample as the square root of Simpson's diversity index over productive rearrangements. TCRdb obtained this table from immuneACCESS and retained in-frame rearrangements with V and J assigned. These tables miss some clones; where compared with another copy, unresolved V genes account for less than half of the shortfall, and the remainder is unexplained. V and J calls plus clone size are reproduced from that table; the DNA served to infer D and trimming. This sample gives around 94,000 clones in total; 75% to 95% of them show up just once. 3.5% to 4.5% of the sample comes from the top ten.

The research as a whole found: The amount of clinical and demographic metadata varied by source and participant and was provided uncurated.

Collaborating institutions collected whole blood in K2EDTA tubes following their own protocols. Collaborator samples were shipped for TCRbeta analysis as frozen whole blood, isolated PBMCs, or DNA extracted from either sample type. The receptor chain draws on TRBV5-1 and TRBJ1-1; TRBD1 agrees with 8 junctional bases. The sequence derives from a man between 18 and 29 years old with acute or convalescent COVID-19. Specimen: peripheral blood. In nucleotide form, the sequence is TGCGCCAGCAGAACAGGGGGGACGAACACTGAAGCTTTCTTT. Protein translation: CASRTGGTNTEAFF.